The subject of this entry is one TCR beta chain. Which antigen it targets is not known. Base quality data are lacking; no much larger clone is found one base away. The library was made by the immunoSEQ multiplex PCR assay. The multiplex PCR relied on a mix of 60 forward primers for TCR Vbeta segments and 13 reverse primers for TCR Jbeta segments. A multiplex PCR assay on genomic DNA amplified the CDR3 region of rearranged TCR beta genes. Amplified TCR beta libraries were sequenced as 87-base-pair reads on the Illumina HiSeq System. In the paper's pipeline: A later analysis tallied 70 million to 100 million unique TCR beta chains across the 650 to 750 repertoires, and roughly 11 million of those chains were shared by two or more donors. A nearest-neighbor algorithm error-corrected the raw reads and collapsed the reads into unique sequences, merging closely related sequences to remove PCR and sequencing errors. To assign V, D and J gene segments, CDR3 sequences were aligned to IMGT reference sequences. For a sequence to be retained, a match of at least six nucleotides to both a V gene segment and a J gene segment was required. Rearrangements were classified as productive when the CDR3 lacked stop codons and remained in frame with V and J, and all other rearrangements were classified as non-productive. Following IMGT convention, CDR3 was defined as the stretch from the second conserved V-encoded cysteine to the conserved J-encoded phenylalanine. In an earlier analysis of more than 550 of the donors, sequences lacking an unambiguous match to a single V gene segment were excluded. In an earlier analysis of some 590 of the donors, a V segment was called functional when productive rearrangements were above 56.7%, and segregating when the standard deviation between donors exceeded 5%. A statistical classification framework was built to diagnose cytomegalovirus status from the catalog of TCR beta chain sequences. A later analysis assigned V and J genes by comparing TCR nucleotide sequences with IMGT/GENE-DB human TR gene sequences. In a later analysis, CDR3 sequences and most-parsimonious VDJ recombination scenarios were assigned using the TCRdist pipeline. In a later analysis, each TCR beta chain was defined by its CDR3 amino acid sequence together with its V-gene family, and reads without a unique V-gene family were excluded. As a way to deal with suspected cross-contamination and a sequencing artifact, a later analysis dropped roughly 600 nucleotide sequences that were highly shared and had low generation probability. A later analysis calculated a clonal expansion index for each public chain from normalized within-repertoire ranks of inferred template counts. Generation probabilities in a later analysis came from a VDJ recombination model fitted to out-of-frame rearrangements, and those results were checked against IGoR. A later analysis scored TCR-TCR, TCR-HLA and TCR-CMV co-occurrence with hypergeometric tests, applying a repertoire-size bias correction to TCR pairs. False discovery rates were estimated in a later analysis by permuting HLA or CMV assignments 20 times. In a later analysis, co-occurring TCRs were grouped using DBSCAN, and TCRdist sequence similarity was added for clustering within HLA-allele-positive subsets. Repertoires with fewer than 30,000 or more than 120,000 public chains, plus five repertoires with anomalous nucleotide sharing, were excluded from co-occurrence clustering. The source is immuneACCESS, and TCRdb retained only in-frame sequences with V and J called. Part of the clones is not carried over; for the studies checked, unresolved V genes explain less than half of this, and the remainder is unexplained. That table gives V, J and clone size, and the DNA gave D and trimming. The sample profile shows fewer than 150,000 clones; over 80% of them were found once. The ten largest account for about 0.22% of the sample.

This sample is part of a study of cytomegalovirus exposure and HLA in healthy donors (dated 2017 in TCRdb). As for the study more broadly: An earlier analysis of roughly 570 of the donors reported about 280 Gb of sequence data and 95 million to 140 million unique TCR beta sequences obtained from roughly 170 million T cells. Roughly 300 gigabases of sequencing data and approximately 84 million unique TCR sequences were included in an early release covering under 650 HLA-typed donors. Of the roughly 400 genotyped donors, approximately 82% fell in the genetic ancestry cluster associated with self-reported Caucasian donors. The aim of the study was to test whether cataloging public T cell receptors could identify signatures of past pathogen exposure. Using immunosequencing, the study profiled T cell repertoires from 500 to 800 subjects and related those repertoires to cytomegalovirus serostatus. A separate validation cohort of roughly 130 different subjects was used in addition to the 666-subject first cohort. The study combined high-throughput TCR immunosequencing, statistical association of individual TCRs with disease status, and machine learning to predict cytomegalovirus infection status. A later analysis re-analyzed previously published TCR beta repertoires from 650 to 800 donors and added high-resolution HLA genotyping to study TCR occurrence patterns. Rather than using new phenotypic data, the later analysis identified candidate immune exposures from TCR beta sequences and from how often those sequences occurred across donors. In an earlier analysis of several hundred of the donors, high-throughput TCR beta sequencing was used to judge whether each TCR beta V gene segment behaved as functional or pseudogenic. Donor age, sex, ethnicity and CMV serostatus were compiled alongside the repertoire data. A later genetic analysis took genome-wide SNP genotypes for about three fifths of the roughly 700 donors and used that subset as a discovery cohort. Every discovery cohort repertoire had been produced on one sequencing platform. HLA typing included class I and class II loci at four-digit resolution. The number of typed donors differed by locus: roughly 620-630 for A, B, C, DRB1 and DQB1; some 500 for DQA1; approximately 600 for DPA1; and approximately 450 for DPB1. About five DR-DQ haplotypes were treated as single units for association and clustering because of strong linkage in the cohort. On average, around 240,000 unique TCR beta nucleotide sequences were sequenced per donor among some 430 genotyped donors of the cohort, with about 19% of those sequences being non-productive.

The cohort was made up of several hundred healthy bone marrow donors. All cohort members were sampled while nominally healthy, although unrecorded immune exposures were likely present. The donor tested CMV seronegative and was one of the 352 seronegative cohort members. Each donor provided a peripheral blood sample, and peripheral blood mononuclear cells were used for TCR beta sequencing. Genomic DNA extraction from the blood cell samples was performed with the Qiagen DNeasy Blood Extraction Kit. The paper as a whole reports these results and caveats: In vitro tests confirmed that three of the cytomegalovirus-associated TCR beta chains recognize cytomegalovirus antigens. A later analysis found that most CMV-associated TCR beta chains appeared HLA-restricted, with HLA associations seemingly driven largely by CMV exposure. In a later analysis, TCR association rates were found to vary across HLA loci, with the most associated TCRs seen for DRB1 alleles and the fewest for HLA-C alleles. A further reported finding was that TCR beta sequences accurately predicted the HLA-A and HLA-B alleles for most subjects in the first cohort. Strong co-occurrence of HLA alleles, especially DR and DQ, made assigning TCR associations to individual alleles difficult. The cohort was sequenced for TCR beta chains only, and without alpha or paired-chain data the features that could be detected were limited. A total of roughly 160 TCR beta chains were listed by the study as associated with cytomegalovirus. According to the authors, the approach could potentially be generalized to other disease states and immunological phenotypes. A later genetic analysis associated a missense DCLRE1C variant with V-gene and J-gene trimming of TCR beta chains, and an independent cohort replicated the association. Seventeen rarely observed V segments, including chromosome 9 orphons, were excluded from the earlier analysis of several hundred of the donors because counts were too low. A later analysis associated about 17,000 TCR beta sequences with specific HLA alleles at a false discovery rate of 0.05. According to a later analysis, parvovirus B19, influenza, CMV and Epstein-Barr virus appeared linked to several top co-occurrence clusters. The sequencing pipeline was judged likely to have produced a cluster of highly shared sequence variants as a technical artifact. A later analysis found that HLA-associated TCR beta chains were more clonally expanded and had lower generation probabilities than equally common non-associated chains. Linkage disequilibrium might explain the correlated functional status among segregating V segments, but an unknown experimental factor could not be ruled out. In an earlier analysis of some 500 of the donors, most TCR beta V segments were observed in productive rearrangements about 87% or about 30% of the time, broadly matching IMGT annotations. Cytomegalovirus status was reported to be diagnosed by the classifier with high specificity and sensitivity in both the original and validation cohorts. Presence/absence analyses assumed roughly uniform sequencing depth across donors, an assumption that may not hold. A later genetic analysis reported fewer N-insertions in productive TCRs among donors in an Asian-associated ancestry cluster than the approximately 700-donor mean. While some public TCRs were present in many individuals, most TCR sequences turned up only very rarely across donors. Because HLA typing was unavailable for some donors at each locus, only the typed subset was used in association tests. For the cohort, immune exposure information was limited to CMV serostatus.

This receptor was obtained from a middle-aged man in good health and CMV-seronegative. Sequencing input: PBMCs.

The nucleotide sequence reads TGTGCCATCAGGCAGCGAGGGGCGGGAGCCACAGATACGCAGTATTTT. This codes for CAIRQRGAGATDTQYF. The rearrangement joined TRBV10-3 to TRBJ2-3, with 7 junctional bases fitting TRBD2. CDR1 and CDR2, per the germline V gene, are ENHRY and SYGVKD. Germline trimming: 6 bases from V, 2 bases from J; junction bases outside gene matches: 11. Reading from cysteine to phenylalanine, the CDR3 counts 16 amino acids. Only the CDR3 portion is preserved as DNA: 48 bases, with reading frame beginning at the first base.